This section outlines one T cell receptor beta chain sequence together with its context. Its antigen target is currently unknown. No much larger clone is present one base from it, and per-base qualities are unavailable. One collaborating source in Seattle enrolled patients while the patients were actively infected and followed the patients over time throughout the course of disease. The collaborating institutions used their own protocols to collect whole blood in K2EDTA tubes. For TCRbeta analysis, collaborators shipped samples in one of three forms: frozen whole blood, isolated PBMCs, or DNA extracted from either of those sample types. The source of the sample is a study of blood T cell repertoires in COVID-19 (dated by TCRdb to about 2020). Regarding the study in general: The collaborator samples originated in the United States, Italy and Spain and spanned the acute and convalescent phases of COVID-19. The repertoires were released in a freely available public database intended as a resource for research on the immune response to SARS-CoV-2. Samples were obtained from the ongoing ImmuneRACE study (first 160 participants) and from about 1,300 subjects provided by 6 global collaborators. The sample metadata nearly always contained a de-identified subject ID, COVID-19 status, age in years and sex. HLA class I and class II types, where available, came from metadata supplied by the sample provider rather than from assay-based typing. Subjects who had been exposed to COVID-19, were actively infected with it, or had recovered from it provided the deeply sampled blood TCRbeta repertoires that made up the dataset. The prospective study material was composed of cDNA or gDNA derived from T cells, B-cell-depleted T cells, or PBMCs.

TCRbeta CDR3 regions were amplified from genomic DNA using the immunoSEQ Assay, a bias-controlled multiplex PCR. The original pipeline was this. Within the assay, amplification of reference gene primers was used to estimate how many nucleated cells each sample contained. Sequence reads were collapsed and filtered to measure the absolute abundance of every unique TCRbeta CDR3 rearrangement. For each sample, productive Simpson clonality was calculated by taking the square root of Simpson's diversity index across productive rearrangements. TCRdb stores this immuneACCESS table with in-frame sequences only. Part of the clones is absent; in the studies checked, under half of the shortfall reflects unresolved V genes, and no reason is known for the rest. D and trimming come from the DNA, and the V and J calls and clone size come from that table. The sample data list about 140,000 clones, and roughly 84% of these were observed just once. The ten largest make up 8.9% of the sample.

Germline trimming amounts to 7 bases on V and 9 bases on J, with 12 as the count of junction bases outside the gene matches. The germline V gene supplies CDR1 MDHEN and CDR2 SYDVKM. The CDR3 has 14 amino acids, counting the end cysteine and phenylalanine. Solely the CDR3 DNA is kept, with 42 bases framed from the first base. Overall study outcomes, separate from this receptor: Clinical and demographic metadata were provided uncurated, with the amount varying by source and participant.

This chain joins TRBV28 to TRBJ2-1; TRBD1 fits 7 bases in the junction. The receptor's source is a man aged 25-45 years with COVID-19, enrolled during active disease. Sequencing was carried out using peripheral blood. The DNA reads TGTGCCAGCAATCGGGACAGAAGGCCCTTTGAGCAGTTCTTC. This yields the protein CASNRDRRPFEQFF.